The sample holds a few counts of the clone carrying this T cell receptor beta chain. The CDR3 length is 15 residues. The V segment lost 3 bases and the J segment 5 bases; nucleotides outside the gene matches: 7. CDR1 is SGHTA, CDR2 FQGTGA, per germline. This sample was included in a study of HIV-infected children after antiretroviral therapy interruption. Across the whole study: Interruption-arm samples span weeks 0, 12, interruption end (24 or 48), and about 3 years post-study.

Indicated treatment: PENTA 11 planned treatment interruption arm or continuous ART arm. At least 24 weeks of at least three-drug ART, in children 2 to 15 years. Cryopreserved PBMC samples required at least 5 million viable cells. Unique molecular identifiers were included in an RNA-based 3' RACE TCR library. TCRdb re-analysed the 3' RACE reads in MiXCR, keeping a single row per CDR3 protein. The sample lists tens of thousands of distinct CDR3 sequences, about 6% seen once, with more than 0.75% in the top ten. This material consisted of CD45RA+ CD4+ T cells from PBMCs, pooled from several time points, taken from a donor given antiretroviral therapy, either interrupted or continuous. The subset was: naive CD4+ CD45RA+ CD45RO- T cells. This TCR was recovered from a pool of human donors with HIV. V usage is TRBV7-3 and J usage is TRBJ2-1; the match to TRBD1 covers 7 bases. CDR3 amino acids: CASSFTDRRDNEQFF. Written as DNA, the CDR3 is TGTGCCAGCAGCTTTACGGACAGGAGAGACAATGAGCAGTTCTTC.